The 10 T cell receptor beta chains in this list originate from one sample, sequenced in a study of blood T cell repertoires in COVID-19. Clones were read by immunoSEQ multiplex PCR, and TCRdb kept only the in-frame ones, dropping some. This table has about 400,000 clones, roughly nine tenths appearing once. The sequenced material came from PBMCs or T cells enriched from blood (not recorded which). These receptors all come from a woman aged 25 to 39 who had recovered from COVID-19.

The J gene is TRBJ2-2, the V gene TRBV9; 12 bases line up with TRBD1. From germline, CDR1 is SGDLS and CDR2 YYNGEE. The V segment lost 4 bases and the J segment 0 bases; nucleotides outside the gene matches: 7. This CDR3 comprises 18 residues. This chain's CDR3 is CASSRGTGGFSNTGELFF. The CDR3 region has the DNA TGTGCCAGCAGCAGGGGGACAGGGGGCTTCTCGAACACCGGGGAGCTGTTTTTT.

V gene TRBV9 combines with J gene TRBJ1-2; TRBD1 matches at 9 bases. Losses at the gene ends were 3 bases for V and 8 bases for J; bases not matched to a gene: 8. CDR1 and CDR2 (germline): SGDLS, YYNGEE. The CDR3 extends over 14 amino acids. CDR3 in DNA: TGTGCCAGCAGCGAGGACAGGGGCATGGAAGGCTACACCTTC. Its protein is CASSEDRGMEGYTF. Looking up the rest from reference TRBV9 and TRBJ1-2 gives the full variable domain: DSGVTQTPKHLITATGQRVTLRCSPRSGDLSVYWYQQSLDQGLQFLIQYYNGEERAKGNILERFSAQQFPDLHSELNLSSLELGDSALYFCASSEDRGMEGYTFGSGTRLTVV.

The chain couples TRBV7-9 to TRBJ2-7; D gene ambiguous. The CDR3 loop spans 13 amino acids. Per the germline V gene, CDR1 is SEHNR and CDR2 is FQNEAQ (reference sequence). Trimming removed 5 bases from V and 3 bases from J, with 11 bases in between. The CDR3 coding sequence is TGTGCCAGCAGCCAAAGTCCACTCTACGAGCAGTACTTC. It translates to CASSQSPLYEQYF.

The chain links TRBV29-1 to TRBJ1-1; 12 bases are a match to TRBD1. V was clipped by 4 bases and J by 5 bases; unmatched bases: 8. This CDR3 comprises 15 residues. Germline V lookup: CDR1 SQVTM, CDR2 ANQGSEA. For the CDR3, the DNA is TGCAGCGTTGTAGGGACAGGGGGCGCGGGGACTGAAGCTTTCTTT. Protein: CSVVGTGGAGTEAFF.

The chain uses TRBV2 and TRBJ2-1, with 12 bases lining up with TRBD2. Germline V lookup: CDR1 SNHLY, CDR2 FYNNEI. V was clipped by 4 bases and J by 6 bases; unmatched bases: 7. This CDR3 is built from 16 residues. The CDR3: CASSGPSGRAFNEQFF. CDR3 nucleotide sequence: TGTGCCAGCAGTGGCCCTAGCGGGAGGGCCTTCAATGAGCAGTTCTTC.

This chain links TRBV29-1 with TRBJ2-7; TRBD2 might be the D (5 bases). Germline values: CDR1 SQVTM, CDR2 ANQGSEA. Trimming shortened V by 4 bases and J by 3 bases, and 7 bases separated the two germline ends. CDR3 length equals 11 residues. In DNA, the CDR3 is TGCAGCGTTGTCGCGGGCTACGAGCAGTACTTC. As protein: CSVVAGYEQYF.

The gene calls are TRBV19 and TRBJ1-1, with D possibly TRBD1 on 6 matching bases. Trimming pared 3 bases from V and 5 bases from J, leaving 13 bases between. Germline CDR1 is LNHDA and CDR2 is SQIVND (reference sequence). The length of the CDR3 is 14 residues. The CDR3 coding sequence is TGTGCCAGTAGTATTAGTCAGGGGTGGACTGAAGCTTTCTTT. This translates into CASSISQGWTEAFF.

The gene calls are TRBV5-6 and TRBJ1-5; D is possibly TRBD1 (6 bases). V lost 4 bases and J lost 8, with 16 bases in between. The CDR3 has 14 residues. Germline V lookup: CDR1 SGHDT, CDR2 YYEEEE. The CDR3 nucleotides read TGTGCCAGCAGCAGAACAGGGATTTTTAAGCCCCAGCATTTT. Protein sequence: CASSRTGIFKPQHF.

This chain links TRBV30 with TRBJ2-4; D may be TRBD2 (5 bases). Per germline, CDR1 GTSNPN and CDR2 SVGIG (reference sequence). Trimming left V 2 bases short and J 8 bases short, with 25 bases between. The CDR3 totals 17 residues. The CDR3 region has the DNA TGTGCCTGGAGTTCCCTCCGGGGTCCAACGGCGAGGGACATTCAGTACTTC. Protein: CAWSSLRGPTARDIQYF.

This clone came up a few times. The chain combines TRBV3-1 (or the pseudogene TRBV3-2) with TRBJ1-1, with D possibly TRBD1 on 6 matching bases. This CDR3 is built from 14 residues. The germline CDR1 and CDR2 sequences are LGHDT and YNNKEL (reference sequence). V dropped 2 bases and J dropped 2 bases, with 9 bases sitting between them. Written as DNA, the CDR3 is TGTGCCAGCAGCCAACACAGGGATAACACTGAAGCTTTCTTT. It yields the protein CASSQHRDNTEAFF.